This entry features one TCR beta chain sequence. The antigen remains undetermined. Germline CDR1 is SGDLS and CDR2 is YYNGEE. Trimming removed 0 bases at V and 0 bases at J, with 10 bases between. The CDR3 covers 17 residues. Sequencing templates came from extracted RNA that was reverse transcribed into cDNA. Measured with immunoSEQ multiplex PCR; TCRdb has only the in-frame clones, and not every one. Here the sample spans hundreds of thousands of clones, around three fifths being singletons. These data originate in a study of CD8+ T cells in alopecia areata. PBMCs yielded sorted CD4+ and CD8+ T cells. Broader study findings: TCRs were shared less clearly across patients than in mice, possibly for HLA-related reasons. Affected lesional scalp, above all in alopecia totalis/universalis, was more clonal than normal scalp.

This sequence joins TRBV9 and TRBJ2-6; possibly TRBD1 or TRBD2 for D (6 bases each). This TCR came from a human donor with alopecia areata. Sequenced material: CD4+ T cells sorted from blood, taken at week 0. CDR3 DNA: TGTGCCAGCAGCGTAGGTGGAGGGGGCTCTGGGGCCAACGTCCTGACTTTC. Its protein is CASSVGGGGSGANVLTF.